One and the same sample provided the 13 T cell receptor beta chains below, sequenced in a study of T cell clonality in common variable immunodeficiency. Overall study findings and caveats: Fewer deletions and N-nucleotide insertions were reportedly seen in common variable immunodeficiency TCR beta sequences.

These receptors have no known antigen. Clones were sequenced by immunoSEQ multiplex PCR, and TCRdb holds only the in-frame ones, with some missing. This sample comprises more than 30,000 clones, none seen once only. The specimen was peripheral blood mononuclear cells. These receptors were collected from a human donor with common variable immunodeficiency.

This clone was seen at least ten times. The read terminates 3 residues before the CDR3 end, so the remaining end is supplied by the germline J gene. The V and J genes are TRBV19 and TRBJ2-7; D remains ambiguous. The CDR3 runs 14 residues. CDR1 is LNHDA, CDR2 SQIVND, per germline (reference sequence). With 3 bases removed from V and 4 bases from J, the gap between germline ends came to 13 bases. Partial CDR3 DNA: TGTGCCAGTAGTATCTCCGGGTCGGTATACGAG. It specifies CASSISGSVYE. The entire CDR3 sequence reads CASSISGSVYEQYF.

As regards this clone: The read finishes 3 residues shy of the CDR3 end, and the germline J gene is used to complete it. The chain has TRBV19 and TRBJ2-3; TRBD2 matches 15 bases. This CDR3 is 17 amino acids long. Germline V gene lookup returns CDR1 LNHDA and CDR2 SQIVND (reference sequence). V gave up 3 bases and J gave up 5 bases; unmatched junction bases: 6. This chain's CDR3 is CASSIRTSGGAGDTQYF. Partial CDR3 DNA: TGTGCCAGTAGTATTAGGACTAGCGGGGGGGCCGGAGATACG.

Concerning this clone itself: The read is 3 residues too short to cover the CDR3 end, so that end is filled in from the germline J gene. The chain is built from TRBV19 and TRBJ2-5; TRBD2 matches at 13 bases. V shed 4 bases, J shed 2 bases, and the junction held 4 bases outside the gene matches. This CDR3 region has 16 residues. Germline loops: CDR1 LNHDA, CDR2 SQIVND (reference sequence). The CDR3 DNA, read in part, is TGTGCCAGTAGTAGAGGACTAGCGGGGGAACAAGAGACC. Amino acid sequence: CASSRGLAGEQET. The whole CDR3 sequence is CASSRGLAGEQETQYF. Variable domain in full (rest from reference TRBV19 and TRBJ2-5): DGGITQSPKYLFRKEGQNVTLSCEQNLNHDAMYWYRQDPGQGLRLIYYSQIVNDFQKGDIAEGYSVSREKKESFPLTVTSAQKNPTAFYLCASSRGLAGEQETQYFGPGTRLLVL.

This clone showed up just a few times. The read ends 3 residues before the CDR3 terminus; that terminus is restored from the germline J gene. Different DNA sequences within this sample yield the same CDR3. The J gene is TRBJ2-7, the V gene TRBV20-1, with a tentative D call TRBD1 (6 bases). The CDR3 has 12 amino acids. Germline lookup yields CDR1 DFQATT and CDR2 SNEGSKA (reference sequence). V was pared by 3 bases and J by 2 bases, with 8 bases between. The CDR3 loop reads CSARRDTYEQYF. The CDR3 bases that were read are TGCAGTGCTAGGAGGGACACCTACGAG.

CDR3 protein: CASSIHWPTGGFGYTF. CDR3 DNA, as far as it was read: TGTGCCAGTAGTATCCATTGGCCGACAGGGGGCTTTGGC. The chain uses TRBV19 and TRBJ1-2; 10 bases match TRBD1. The CDR3 extends 3 residues past the end of the read, so its final part is completed from the germline J gene. CDR1 and CDR2 from the germline V gene are LNHDA and SQIVND (reference sequence). V was pared by 3 bases and J by 7 bases, with 11 bases of the junction left unmatched. The CDR3 runs 16 residues. Using reference TRBV19 and TRBJ1-2 for the parts outside the CDR3, the full variable domain is DGGITQSPKYLFRKEGQNVTLSCEQNLNHDAMYWYRQDPGQGLRLIYYSQIVNDFQKGDIAEGYSVSREKKESFPLTVTSAQKNPTAFYLCASSIHWPTGGFGYTFGSGTRLTVV.

There are a few counts of this clone. Coverage ceases 3 residues before the CDR3 finishes, and the germline J gene fills in the end. This rearrangement joins TRBV11-3 to TRBJ1-2; D unclear. V was cut by 0 bases and J by 0 bases, with 8 bases left in between. The germline CDR1 and CDR2 sequences are SGHNT and YENEEA. This CDR3 is 15 amino acids long. The DNA read from the CDR3 is TGTGCCAGCAGCTTAGAGGCCGGGGCTAACTATGGC. Its protein product is CASSLEAGANYG. The full CDR3 is CASSLEAGANYGYTF.

This clone occurred many times. The read comes to an end 3 residues before the CDR3 does, leaving the germline J gene to fill in the end. This chain links TRBV19 with TRBJ2-3; D is unclear. Germline V gene data show CDR1 as LNHDA and CDR2 as SQIVND (reference sequence). Trimming removed 3 bases at V and 2 bases at J, with 9 bases between. This CDR3 comprises 14 residues. The part of the CDR3 DNA that was read is TGTGCCAGTAGTATCGACTGGCTCACAGATACG. This encodes CASSIDWLTDT. The whole CDR3 protein reads CASSIDWLTDTQYF.

This clone appeared a few times. The CDR3 bases that were read are TGTGCCAGTAGCCACCCAACAGGGAGTAGCCACGAG. Translated, it gives CASSHPTGSSHE. Given in full, the CDR3 is CASSHPTGSSHEQYF. The chain employs TRBV19 and TRBJ2-7; D might be TRBD1 (6 bases). The read is 3 residues too short to cover the CDR3 end, so that end is filled in from the germline J gene. The CDR3 runs 15 residues. V was cut by 6 bases and J by 5 bases, with 20 bases left in between. Germline lookup yields CDR1 LNHDA and CDR2 SQIVND (reference sequence).

This clone was counted between two and nine times. CDR3 DNA (partial): TGTGCCTGGAGCGACCCGGGACTGGCAAACATT. Its protein product is CAWSDPGLANI. The whole CDR3 region reads CAWSDPGLANIQYF. The chain has TRBV30 and TRBJ2-4; a possible D gene is TRBD2 (6 bases). The read ends 3 residues early relative to the CDR3; the germline J gene fills the gap. V was pared by 3 bases and J by 6 bases, with 15 bases between. Germline lookup yields CDR1 GTSNPN and CDR2 SVGIG (reference sequence). This CDR3 is built from 14 residues.

This clone was observed at least ten times. The read is 3 residues too short to cover the CDR3 end, so that end is filled in from the germline J gene. V gene TRBV6-2 or TRBV6-3 combines with J gene TRBJ2-2; 8 bases are a match to TRBD1. This CDR3 has 14 residues. J lost 6 bases, V lost 6 bases, and 6 bases had no gene match. The germline gives CDR1 MNHEY, CDR2 SVGEGT. Partial CDR3 DNA: TGTGCCAGCAGGGATCGGACAGGGCCCGGGGAG. Translating it yields CASRDRTGPGE. The whole CDR3 is CASRDRTGPGELFF.

This clone was detected only a few times. The CDR3 extends 3 residues past the end of the read, so its final part is completed from the germline J gene. The rearrangement links TRBV19 to TRBJ1-6, with 8 bases that match TRBD1. V lost 6 bases to trimming and J lost 8 bases; unmatched junction nucleotides: 3. Germline values: CDR1 LNHDA, CDR2 SQIVND (reference sequence). The CDR3 has 13 residues. CDR3: CASRGQGHSPLHF. Incomplete CDR3 DNA: TGTGCCAGTAGAGGACAGGGACATTCACCC.

This clone was counted ten times or more. The read ends 3 residues shy of where the CDR3 ends; the end is completed using the germline J gene. The chain carries TRBV30 and TRBJ2-7; possible D gene TRBD2, 6 bases. The ends were cut back, 3 bases at V and 0 bases at J, with 12 bases in the middle. Germline V gene sequence: CDR1 GTSNPN, CDR2 SVGIG (reference sequence). This CDR3 has 14 amino acids. Incomplete CDR3 DNA: TGTGCCTGGAGGGTGGCGGGAAGCTCCTACGAG. It yields the protein CAWRVAGSSYE. The whole CDR3 is CAWRVAGSSYEQYF.

Notes on this clone: The read comes to an end 3 residues before the CDR3 does, leaving the germline J gene to fill in the end. This chain connects TRBV7-9 to TRBJ1-1, with TRBD1 matching over 7 bases. CDR1 and CDR2 from the germline V gene are SEHNR and FQNEAQ (reference sequence). V was clipped by 2 bases and J by 6 bases; unmatched bases: 3. The CDR3 extends over 13 amino acids. The sequenced CDR3 bases are TGTGCCAGCAGCTTACTCGGGACAGCTGAA. Residues: CASSLLGTAE. The CDR3 in its entirety is CASSLLGTAEAFF. The full variable domain, with the rest looked up from reference TRBV7-9 and TRBJ1-1, is DTGVSQNPRHKITKRGQNVTFRCDPISEHNRLYWYRQTLGQGPEFLTYFQNEAQLEKSRLLSDRFSAERPKGSFSTLEIQRTEQGDSAMYLCASSLLGTAEAFFGQGTRLTVV.